A selection of T cell receptor beta chains follows, all from one sample in a study of T cell repertoires in ileal Crohn's disease. The data were produced by immunoSEQ multiplex PCR, yet TCRdb's version contains in-frame clones alone and is incomplete. Here the sample spans more than 9,000 clones, roughly 72% being singletons. Sequenced material: ileal tissue. All receptors come from an adult with Crohn's disease. Each CDR3 is given with its conserved first and last residue. D genes are given only for firm matches. Where a row states a size, it is once, few, many or the class of an expanded clone; other rows omit it.

v_call	j_call	clone_size	d_call	cdr3_nt	cdr3_aa
TRBV10-3	TRBJ1-1	once	NA	TGTGCCATCAGTGAGTCACGGGGGGGCACTGAAGCTTTCTTT	CAISESRGGTEAFF
TRBV27	TRBJ2-2	NA	NA	TGTGCCAGCGGGCCTGGCGGGGTGAGAGGGGAGCTGTTTTTT	CASGPGGVRGELFF
TRBV18	TRBJ2-5	NA	NA	TGTGCCAGCTCACCACGGGCGCGAGGGTTAGGGGAGACCCAGTACTTC	CASSPRARGLGETQYF
TRBV7-9	TRBJ1-1	NA	NA	TGTGCCAGCAGCTTCCCCCCCATTACTGAAGCTTTCTTT	CASSFPPITEAFF
TRBV6-5	TRBJ1-5	NA	TRBD1	TGTGCCAGCAGACCCGGACAGGGATCGAATCAGCCCCAGCATTTT	CASRPGQGSNQPQHF
TRBV11-3	TRBJ2-2	NA	TRBD2	TGTGCCAGCAGCCCCTTGGGGGGGTCGGGTACCGGGGAGCTGTTTTTT	CASSPLGGSGTGELFF
TRBV4-2	TRBJ1-2	NA	NA	TGTGCCAGCACCTCCTACCAAGCAGGGATTCAGTATGGCTACACCTTC	CASTSYQAGIQYGYTF
TRBV11-2	TRBJ2-5	NA	NA	TGTGCCAGCAGCTTAGAGCCCCAGTCAATGGAGACCCAGTACTTC	CASSLEPQSMETQYF
TRBV18	TRBJ2-7	NA	NA	TGTGCCAGCTCACCATCAGACTACGAGCAGTACTTC	CASSPSDYEQYF
TRBV27	TRBJ2-2	NA	TRBD2	TGTGCCAGCACTGGACTAGCGCTGGGAACCGGGGAGCTGTTTTTT	CASTGLALGTGELFF
TRBV5-4	TRBJ1-1	NA	NA	TGTGCCAGCAGCTTGGACAGCCTCTACACTGAAGCTTTCTTT	CASSLDSLYTEAFF
TRBV5-4	TRBJ2-1	few	NA	TGTGCCAGCAGCTGGAGCGGGTCCTACAATGAGCAGTTCTTC	CASSWSGSYNEQFF
TRBV11-3	TRBJ1-2	NA	TRBD1	TGTGCCAGCAGCCCCATAGGGGGGACAGGCGGCTACACCTTC	CASSPIGGTGGYTF
TRBV19	TRBJ1-4	NA	NA	TGTGCCAGTAGTATTGACAGCCGTATTAATGAAAAACTGTTTTTT	CASSIDSRINEKLFF
TRBV6-1	TRBJ1-1	NA	NA	TGTGCCAGCAGTGAAAGGGGGTTTGCCTACACTGAAGCTTTCTTT	CASSERGFAYTEAFF
TRBV25-1	TRBJ1-6	NA	NA	TGTGCCAGCAGTGGCGGGTGGGCAGGAGGGAATTCCCCCCTCCACTTT	CASSGGWAGGNSPLHF
TRBV5-1	TRBJ2-7	NA	TRBD2	TGCGCCAGCAGCCACGGGACTAGCGCAACCTACGAGCAGTACTTC	CASSHGTSATYEQYF
TRBV6-5	TRBJ1-5	NA	TRBD1	TGTGCCAGCAGTCGACAGGGAAATCAGCCCCAGCATTTT	CASSRQGNQPQHF
TRBV6-6	TRBJ1-6	NA	NA	TGTGCCAGCCGCACGTGGCAGAGGGATTCACCCCTCCACTTT	CASRTWQRDSPLHF